A single sample is the source of the 16 T cell receptor beta chains below, sequenced in a study of T cell repertoires in cytomegalovirus infection. TCRdb ran MiXCR on the reads and lists one entry per CDR3 protein. The sample records more than 650,000 distinct CDR3 sequences, under 40% being singletons. The sequenced material came from PBMCs. All receptors derive from a human donor in good health (CMV status not recorded). Some clones in this sample may be carry-over from other donors' samples.

The sample holds one count of this clonotype. A much bigger clone sits one base away, suggesting this may be a read error. The chain employs TRBV28 and TRBJ1-2; D remains ambiguous. CDR3 length: 14 amino acids. The germline CDR1 and CDR2 sequences are MDHEN and SYDVKM. CDR3 sequence: CASSLGGQTYGYNF. CDR3 in DNA: TGTGCCAGCAGTTTAGGAGGCCAAACCTATGGCTACAACTTC.

The chain employs TRBV27 and TRBJ1-5; D unresolved. Looked up from germline, CDR1 is MNHEY and CDR2 is SMNVEV (reference sequence). Deletions cut 4 bases from V and 3 bases from J, with 16 bases between. There are 16 residues in the CDR3. The CDR3: CASSSSYGEYNQPQHF. The CDR3 coding sequence is TGTGCCAGCAGTTCGTCCTACGGGGAGTACAATCAGCCCCAGCATTTT.

Ten or more counts support this clonotype. This chain uses TRBV12-3 or TRBV12-4 with TRBJ1-5; possibly TRBD1 for D (6 bases). The V gene lost 4 bases and the J gene lost 6 bases, with 16 bases spanning the gap. There are 15 residues in the CDR3. In DNA form, the CDR3 reads TGTGCCAGCAGTTCTAGCACAGGGACGGGTCAGCCCCAGCATTTT. Translated, it gives CASSSSTGTGQPQHF.

This clonotype was observed once. This rearrangement joins TRBV12-3 or TRBV12-4 to TRBJ1-4; D is unresolved. The CDR3 loop spans 15 amino acids. Trimming took off 3 bases at V and 12 bases at J, with 20 bases between the two ends. The CDR3 protein is CASSFRRKGINQLFF. CDR3 DNA: TGTGCCAGCAGTTTTCGTCGGAAAGGCATCAATCAACTGTTTTTT.

CDR3 region: CASRTGQASVEQYF. The CDR3 DNA reads TGTGCCAGTAGGACGGGACAGGCAAGTGTCGAGCAGTACTTC. The V call is TRBV19, the J call TRBJ2-7; 8 bases map to TRBD1. With V trimmed by 6 bases and J by 6 bases, 10 bases remained unmatched. This CDR3 spans 14 amino acids. CDR1 and CDR2 (germline): LNHDA, SQIVND (reference sequence).

The table lists this clonotype with a few counts. The chain combines TRBV7-2 with TRBJ1-2; D not certain. This CDR3 is built from 14 residues. The germline V gene encodes CDR1 SGHTA and CDR2 FQGNSA. V dropped 5 bases and J dropped 3 bases, with 13 bases sitting between them. The CDR3 here is CASSPSWADYGYTF. CDR3 bases: TGTGCCAGCAGCCCGAGTTGGGCAGACTATGGCTACACCTTC.

This clonotype was picked up a small number of times. The V call is TRBV7-9, the J call TRBJ2-7; perhaps D is TRBD1 or TRBD2 (5 bases each). CDR3 length: 14 amino acids. The V and J ends lost 3 bases and 2 bases respectively, with 11 bases between them. CDR1 is SEHNR and CDR2 is FQNEAQ in the germline V gene (reference sequence). This CDR3 is CASSFRGETYEQYF. CDR3 DNA: TGTGCCAGCAGCTTTCGGGGCGAAACCTACGAGCAGTACTTC.

This clonotype has a count of ten or more. One end of the junction varies from germline; a read error may be responsible. The gene calls are TRBV5-1 and TRBJ2-5, with D possibly called TRBD1 or TRBD2 (5 bases each). CDR3 size: 12 residues. CDR1 SGHRS and CDR2 YFSETQ come from the germline V gene. CDR3 DNA: TGTGCTAGCAGCTTAGAGGGGGAGACCCAGTACTTC. It codes for CASSLEGETQYF.

The chain has TRBV19 and TRBJ1-1, with 9 bases lining up with TRBD1. V shed 4 bases, J shed 0 bases, and the junction held 9 bases outside the gene matches. The germline CDR1 and CDR2 sequences are LNHDA and SQIVND (reference sequence). CDR3 length: 17 residues. The CDR3 bases are TGTGCCAGTAGTAGATACAGGGGGCCGACCATGAACACTGAAGCTTTCTTT. Its translation is CASSRYRGPTMNTEAFF.

This sequence joins TRBV6-2 or TRBV6-3 and TRBJ2-7; D not certain. Per germline, CDR1 MNHEY and CDR2 SVGEGT. V was clipped by 4 bases and J by 6 bases, with 13 bases between them. This CDR3 comprises 13 residues. The CDR3 DNA reads as TGTGCCAGCAGTTCCCCCGAAGGATTCGAGCAGTACTTC. It encodes CASSSPEGFEQYF.

V usage is TRBV6-8 and J usage is TRBJ2-3, with no clear D. V lost 10 bases and J lost 2, with 16 bases in between. CDR3 size: 14 residues. CDR1 MNHGY and CDR2 SAAAGT come from the germline V gene. DNA of the CDR3: TGTGCCAACACTTACCGGTTTTCCACAGATACGCAGTATTTT. Its translation is CANTYRFSTDTQYF.

This chain links TRBV10-3 with TRBJ1-5, with D unclear. The length of the CDR3 is 16 residues. CDR1 is ENHRY and CDR2 is SYGVKD in the germline V gene. Trimming left V 2 bases short and J 1 base short, with 12 bases between. CDR3 sequence (DNA): TGTGCCATCAGTGAGAGAGGGCCGGGGAGCAATCAGCCCCAGCATTTT. Translating gives CAISERGPGSNQPQHF.

The rearrangement uses TRBV7-9 and TRBJ1-4; the D gene is possibly TRBD1 (5 bases). The CDR3 runs 15 residues. Germline-derived CDR1 and CDR2 are SEHNR and FQNEAQ (reference sequence). V gave up 1 base and J gave up 10 bases, with 16 bases separating them. CDR3 in amino acids: CASSLGGGDGRKLFF. The CDR3 DNA sequence: TGTGCCAGCAGCTTAGGCGGGGGAGATGGCAGAAAACTGTTTTTT.

V usage is TRBV20-1 and J usage is TRBJ2-1; D is possibly TRBD1 (5 bases). Germline V gene lookup returns CDR1 DFQATT and CDR2 SNEGSKA (reference sequence). The CDR3 is 12 amino acids. V lost 6 bases and J lost 7, with 13 bases in between. CDR3 nucleotide sequence: TGCAGTGCCAGGGCGGTGGGGAATGAGCAGTTCTTC. It codes for CSARAVGNEQFF.

This clonotype was picked up a small number of times. V and J are TRBV4-1 and TRBJ1-1; TRBD1 agrees at 8 bases. V lost 0 bases to trimming and J lost 7 bases; unmatched junction nucleotides: 13. From germline, CDR1 is MGHRA and CDR2 YSYEKL. CDR3 length: 17 residues. The CDR3, as DNA: TGCGCCAGCAGCCAAGATCGGACAGGGAGGAAGTGGGATGAAGCTTTCTTT. Translation gives CASSQDRTGRKWDEAFF.

The chain links TRBV6-5 to TRBJ2-3; 14 bases are a match to TRBD2. Per germline, CDR1 MNHEY and CDR2 SVGAGI. The V and J ends lost 5 bases and 4 bases, in that order; junction bases with no gene match: 8. The length of the CDR3 is 17 residues. CDR3 protein: CASSQQGLAGAADTQYF. For the CDR3, the DNA is TGTGCCAGCAGTCAGCAGGGACTAGCGGGAGCTGCAGATACGCAGTATTTT.